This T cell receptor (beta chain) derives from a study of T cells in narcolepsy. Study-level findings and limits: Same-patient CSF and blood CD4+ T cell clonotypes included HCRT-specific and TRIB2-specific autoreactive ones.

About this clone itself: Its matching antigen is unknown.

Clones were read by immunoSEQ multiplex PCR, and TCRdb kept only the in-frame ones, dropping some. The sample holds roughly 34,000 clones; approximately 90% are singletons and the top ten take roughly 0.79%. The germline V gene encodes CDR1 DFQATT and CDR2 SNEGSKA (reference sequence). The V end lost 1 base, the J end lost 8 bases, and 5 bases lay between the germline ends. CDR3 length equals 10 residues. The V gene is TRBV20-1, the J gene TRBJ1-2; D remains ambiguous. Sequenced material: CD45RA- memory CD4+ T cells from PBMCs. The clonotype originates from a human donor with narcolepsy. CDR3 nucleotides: TGCAGTGCTAGAGCCCGAGGCTACACCTTC. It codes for CSARARGYTF.